These 32 T cell receptor beta chains originate from one sample sequenced in a study of blood T cell repertoires in COVID-19. Data came from immunoSEQ multiplex PCR; TCRdb stores just in-frame clones and leaves some out. The sample includes under 85,000 clones, around 89% of them seen just once. What was sequenced was peripheral blood. The receptors stem from a man aged 65 to 79 with active or convalescent COVID-19.

There are a few counts of this clone. V usage is TRBV27 and J usage is TRBJ1-5; no clear D. Trimming cost V 2 bases and J 6 bases, with 14 bases left between them. This CDR3 spans 15 amino acids. Germline loops: CDR1 MNHEY, CDR2 SMNVEV (reference sequence). The CDR3 DNA reads TGTGCCAGCAGTTTACAAGGTGAACGAGGTCAGCCCCAGCATTTT. This sequence encodes CASSLQGERGQPQHF.

The CDR3 DNA sequence: TGTGCCAGCAGTGATGGACAGGGGGTCACCGGGGAGCTGTTTTTT. It is translated as CASSDGQGVTGELFF. This chain joins TRBV6-1 and TRBJ2-2; 10 bases map to TRBD1. The V and J ends lost 3 bases and 4 bases, in that order; junction bases with no gene match: 2. The CDR3 is made up of 15 amino acids. Germline CDR1 is MNHNS and CDR2 is SASEGT.

The V gene is TRBV19, the J gene TRBJ2-1, with 10 bases identical to TRBD2. Germline V gene sequence: CDR1 LNHDA, CDR2 SQIVND (reference sequence). This CDR3 has 14 amino acids. V was pared by 9 bases and J by 6 bases, with 8 bases of the junction left unmatched. CDR3 coding DNA: TGTGCCAGCGCGGTAGCGGGAGGCCTCAATGAGCAGTTCTTC. It is translated as CASAVAGGLNEQFF.

This clone was counted a few times. The rearrangement joins TRBV18 to TRBJ2-2; TRBD2 agrees at 10 bases. The germline V gene encodes CDR1 KGHSH and CDR2 LQKENI. J was trimmed by 4 bases and V by 6 bases; bases with no gene match: 5. The CDR3 contains 15 residues. In nucleotides, the CDR3 is TGTGCCAGCTCTAGTATAGCGGGAGGCACCGGGGAGCTGTTTTTT. Amino acids: CASSSIAGGTGELFF.

V and J are TRBV5-3 and TRBJ2-7; D is perhaps TRBD1 (5 bases). TRBV5-3 is placed among ORFs of uncertain function. Trimming removed 4 bases from V and 1 base from J, with 12 bases in between. The CDR3 is 14 residues long. CDR3 amino acids: CARSNDRSSYEQYF. The CDR3 DNA reads TGTGCCAGAAGCAACGACAGAAGTTCCTACGAGCAGTACTTC.

This clone was counted only a few times. The chain couples TRBV27 to TRBJ2-7; possible D gene TRBD1, 9 bases. Germline V CDR1 and CDR2: MNHEY, SMNVEV (reference sequence). The CDR3 loop spans 16 amino acids. Trimming removed 2 bases from V and 3 bases from J, with 17 bases in between. Here the CDR3 reads CASSLTGGTGRYEQYF. The CDR3, as DNA: TGTGCCAGCAGTTTAACGGGAGGGACAGGGCGCTACGAGCAGTACTTC.

This chain links TRBV6-5 with TRBJ2-7; 9 bases are shared with TRBD2. The ends lost 2 bases at V and 4 bases at J; junction bases unmatched: 6. Germline V gene data show CDR1 as MNHEY and CDR2 as SVGAGI. The CDR3 covers 15 residues. The chain's CDR3 is CASSYGAGGYYEQYF. Here the CDR3 DNA reads TGTGCCAGCAGTTACGGGGCGGGAGGGTATTACGAGCAGTACTTC.

This chain links TRBV19 with TRBJ1-1; no definite D call. CDR1 is LNHDA and CDR2 is SQIVND in the germline V gene (reference sequence). V was cut by 3 bases and J by 1 base, with 9 bases left in between. The CDR3 contains 14 residues. The CDR3 here is CASSIVSGNTEAFF. The CDR3 nucleotides are TGTGCCAGTAGTATTGTTTCGGGGAACACTGAAGCTTTCTTT. The full variable domain, with the rest looked up from reference TRBV19 and TRBJ1-1, is DGGITQSPKYLFRKEGQNVTLSCEQNLNHDAMYWYRQDPGQGLRLIYYSQIVNDFQKGDIAEGYSVSREKKESFPLTVTSAQKNPTAFYLCASSIVSGNTEAFFGQGTRLTVV.

The J gene is TRBJ2-7, the V gene TRBV4-2; 9 bases agree with TRBD2. The CDR3 consists of 17 residues. Trimming cost V 1 base and J 2 bases; bases outside gene matches: 9. Germline V gene data show CDR1 as LGHNA and CDR2 as YNFKEQ. CDR3 sequence reads: CASSQAPTSGLTYEQYF. The CDR3 nucleotides read TGTGCCAGCAGCCAAGCCCCAACTAGCGGGCTAACCTACGAGCAGTACTTC.

The V and J genes are TRBV13 and TRBJ2-3; the match to TRBD2 covers 9 bases. The V gene end was trimmed by 1 base and the J gene end by 5 bases; junction bases not matched to a gene: 10. This CDR3 has 17 amino acids. Germline CDR1 PRHDT, CDR2 FYEKMQ (reference sequence). The CDR3 nucleotides read TGTGCCAGCAGCTTAGAAGTAGCGGGAGTAGAGAAAGATACGCAGTATTTT. This encodes CASSLEVAGVEKDTQYF.

This clone showed up just once. CDR3 sequence: CASSHDRGSYNEQFF. Here the CDR3 DNA reads TGTGCCAGCAGCCATGACAGGGGTTCCTACAATGAGCAGTTCTTC. The chain joins TRBV5-4 to TRBJ2-1; 8 nucleotides match TRBD1. Trimming removed 4 bases from V and 1 base from J; junction bases left unmatched: 4. CDR3 length: 15 amino acids. Germline lookup yields CDR1 SGHNT and CDR2 YYREEE (reference sequence).

Worth noting for this clone: The same CDR3 also results from other DNA sequences found in this sample. The chain joins TRBV27 to TRBJ2-7; maybe TRBD1 (6 bases). Per the germline V gene, CDR1 is MNHEY and CDR2 is SMNVEV (reference sequence). This CDR3 has 14 amino acids. Trimming took 3 bases from V and 4 from J, leaving 13 bases between them. CDR3 in DNA: TGTGCCAGCAGTTTTTCCCAGGGGCCTTACGAGCAGTACTTC. Translation gives CASSFSQGPYEQYF.

V gene TRBV10-3 combines with J gene TRBJ2-5; a possible D gene is TRBD1 (6 bases). The CDR3 loop spans 14 amino acids. Germline loops: CDR1 ENHRY, CDR2 SYGVKD. V lost 3 bases and J lost 5, with 13 bases in between. CDR3 protein: CAISDKQGAETQYF. The CDR3 region has the DNA TGTGCCATCAGTGACAAACAGGGTGCGGAGACCCAGTACTTC.

V is TRBV23-1 and J is TRBJ2-7, with 8 bases matching TRBD2. TRBV23-1 is an ORF, and what it does is uncertain. J gave up 7 bases and V 5 bases, and 13 bases lay outside the gene matches. The CDR3 runs to 15 residues. CDR3 in amino acids: CASSWRREGQVEQYF. DNA of the CDR3: TGCGCCAGCAGTTGGAGACGGGAGGGCCAAGTAGAGCAGTACTTC.

This chain connects TRBV4-1 to TRBJ1-2; TRBD1 matches 8 bases. The germline gives CDR1 MGHRA, CDR2 YSYEKL. CDR3 length: 15 amino acids. With V trimmed by 0 bases and J by 10 bases, 10 bases remained unmatched. The CDR3 sequence is CASSQDPGTGALYTF. DNA for the CDR3: TGCGCCAGCAGCCAAGATCCCGGGACAGGAGCTCTCTACACCTTC.

The chain links TRBV4-1 to TRBJ2-3, with a tentative D call TRBD2 (6 bases). The germline gives CDR1 MGHRA, CDR2 YSYEKL. Trimming took off 0 bases at V and 4 bases at J, with 14 bases between the two ends. This CDR3 spans 16 amino acids. The CDR3 DNA reads TGCGCCAGCAGCCAAGATAGTGATAGCGGACCAGATACGCAGTATTTT. As protein: CASSQDSDSGPDTQYF.

V is TRBV18 and J is TRBJ2-2; possibly TRBD1 for D (5 bases). The CDR3 totals 15 residues. The ends were cut back, 1 base at V and 1 base at J, with 7 bases in the middle. Germline-derived CDR1 and CDR2 are KGHSH and LQKENI. The CDR3 is CASSPRQGNTGELFF. The CDR3 DNA follows: TGTGCCAGCTCACCACGGCAGGGGAACACCGGGGAGCTGTTTTTT.

This chain links TRBV2 with TRBJ1-5; D is unclear. This CDR3 contains 12 residues. Trimming pared 10 bases from V and 5 bases from J, leaving 12 bases between. CDR1 is SNHLY and CDR2 is FYNNEI in the germline V gene. The CDR3 reads CATGGRDQPQHF. The CDR3 DNA follows: TGTGCCACCGGAGGGAGGGATCAGCCCCAGCATTTT.

The chain carries TRBV19 and TRBJ1-5, with 10 bases identical to TRBD1. V was pared by 3 bases and J by 2 bases, with 4 bases of the junction left unmatched. This CDR3 is 16 amino acids long. CDR1 and CDR2 (germline): LNHDA, SQIVND (reference sequence). CDR3 region: CASSIPGTGGNQPQHF. CDR3 nucleotides: TGTGCCAGTAGTATCCCCGGGACAGGGGGCAATCAGCCCCAGCATTTT. Variable domain in full (rest from reference TRBV19 and TRBJ1-5): DGGITQSPKYLFRKEGQNVTLSCEQNLNHDAMYWYRQDPGQGLRLIYYSQIVNDFQKGDIAEGYSVSREKKESFPLTVTSAQKNPTAFYLCASSIPGTGGNQPQHFGDGTRLSIL.

J is TRBJ1-5 and V is TRBV2; maybe TRBD1 (6 bases). Deletions cut 4 bases from V and 2 bases from J, with 12 bases between. The CDR3 is 15 amino acids. In germline, CDR1 is SNHLY, CDR2 FYNNEI. CDR3 in amino acids: CASSVQGSGNQPQHF. The CDR3 DNA sequence: TGTGCCAGCAGTGTACAGGGTTCGGGCAATCAGCCCCAGCATTTT.

The CDR3: CASSLEGQNSGNTIYF. CDR3 DNA sequence: TGCGCCAGCAGCTTGGAGGGACAGAACTCTGGAAACACCATATATTTT. The chain has TRBV5-1 and TRBJ1-3; 7 bases map to TRBD1. Germline trimming cut 0 bases from V and 0 bases from J; bases unmatched to any gene: 3. Germline V gene sequence: CDR1 SGHRS, CDR2 YFSETQ. The CDR3 extends over 16 amino acids.

V usage is TRBV7-9 and J usage is TRBJ1-4, with D possibly TRBD1 on 6 matching bases. Per germline, CDR1 SEHNR and CDR2 FQNEAQ (reference sequence). This CDR3 region has 15 residues. Trimming took 5 bases from V and 5 from J, leaving 15 bases between them. CDR3 protein: CASSPFGQGNEKLFF. CDR3 DNA sequence: TGTGCCAGCAGCCCCTTCGGGCAGGGGAATGAAAAACTGTTTTTT. Complete variable domain (other parts from reference TRBV7-9 and TRBJ1-4): DTGVSQNPRHKITKRGQNVTFRCDPISEHNRLYWYRQTLGQGPEFLTYFQNEAQLEKSRLLSDRFSAERPKGSFSTLEIQRTEQGDSAMYLCASSPFGQGNEKLFFGSGTQLSVL.

This chain joins TRBV7-9 and TRBJ2-7; the match to TRBD2 covers 11 bases. The V gene's germline CDR1 is SEHNR and CDR2 FQNEAQ (reference sequence). The J segment lost 5 bases and the V segment lost 1 base, leaving 10 bases of the junction unmatched. The CDR3 is 17 residues long. The CDR3: CASSLEALAGGLHEQYF. The CDR3 DNA is TGTGCCAGCAGCTTAGAGGCATTAGCGGGAGGGCTCCACGAGCAGTACTTC.

The chain combines TRBV11-1 with TRBJ2-1, with D tentatively TRBD2 (6 bases). The CDR3 runs 15 residues. The V end lost 7 bases, the J end lost 7 bases, and 20 bases lay between the germline ends. From germline, CDR1 is SGHAT and CDR2 FQDESV (reference sequence). CDR3 in DNA: TGTGCCAGCACTAAAGGAGGGCCTATAGTGAATGAGCAGTTCTTC. This encodes CASTKGGPIVNEQFF. Using reference TRBV11-1 and TRBJ2-1 for the parts outside the CDR3, the full variable domain is EAEVAQSPRYKITEKSQAVAFWCDPISGHATLYWYRQILGQGPELLVQFQDESVVDDSQLPKDRFSAERLKGVDSTLKIQPAELGDSAMYLCASTKGGPIVNEQFFGPGTRLTVL.

The J gene is TRBJ1-1, the V gene TRBV7-9; D perhaps matches TRBD1 (5 bases). V was cut by 5 bases and J by 2 bases, with 15 bases left in between. The CDR3 runs to 15 residues. Germline CDR1 SEHNR, CDR2 FQNEAQ (reference sequence). The CDR3 sequence: CASSTLGHTNTEAFF. CDR3 nucleotides: TGTGCCAGCAGCACGTTGGGGCATACAAACACTGAAGCTTTCTTT.

The chain carries TRBV6-5 and TRBJ1-2; TRBD1 matches at 9 bases. V dropped 2 bases and J dropped 5; count of bases not matched to a gene: 6. There are 15 residues in the CDR3. Germline lookup yields CDR1 MNHEY and CDR2 SVGAGI. The CDR3 here is CASSYTGGAGYGYTF. The CDR3, as DNA: TGTGCCAGCAGTTACACAGGGGGCGCTGGGTATGGCTACACCTTC.

The J gene is TRBJ2-7, the V gene TRBV7-9; TRBD1 matches 7 bases. V was pared by 8 bases and J by 1 base, with 11 bases of the junction left unmatched. CDR3 length: 15 amino acids. The germline V gene encodes CDR1 SEHNR and CDR2 FQNEAQ (reference sequence). This chain's CDR3 is CASLRTGIGSYEQYF. As DNA, the CDR3 is TGTGCCAGCTTACGGACAGGAATCGGGTCCTACGAGCAGTACTTC.

This chain uses TRBV7-9 with TRBJ1-1; possibly TRBD1 for D (6 bases). In germline, CDR1 is SEHNR, CDR2 FQNEAQ (reference sequence). The ends were cut back, 3 bases at V and 0 bases at J, with 11 bases in the middle. The CDR3 contains 15 residues. The CDR3 reads CASSFFQGLNTEAFF. CDR3 DNA: TGTGCCAGCAGCTTTTTTCAGGGGTTGAACACTGAAGCTTTCTTT.

The CDR3 protein is CASAPAPGSDEQFF. CDR3 DNA sequence: TGTGCCAGCGCTCCGGCCCCCGGGTCCGATGAGCAGTTCTTC. V is TRBV6-5 and J is TRBJ2-1; D remains unclear. This CDR3 has 14 amino acids. The germline V and J ends were trimmed by 8 bases and 8 bases, with 19 bases remaining between them. CDR1 is MNHEY and CDR2 is SVGAGI in the germline V gene.

The genes are TRBV9 and TRBJ1-3; the D is unclear. CDR3 length: 14 residues. The V and J ends lost 4 bases and 0 bases respectively, with 8 bases between them. Germline V lookup: CDR1 SGDLS, CDR2 YYNGEE. The CDR3 coding sequence is TGTGCCAGCAGCCTCGAGAGCTCTGGAAACACCATATATTTT. Its translation is CASSLESSGNTIYF.

This chain uses TRBV18 with TRBJ2-3, with 12 bases identical to TRBD2. This CDR3 is 15 amino acids long. Trimming cost V 6 bases and J 6 bases; bases outside gene matches: 7. The V gene's germline CDR1 is KGHSH and CDR2 LQKENI. In DNA, the CDR3 is TGTGCCAGCTCCACCGGACTAGCGGGAATCGATACGCAGTATTTT. This codes for CASSTGLAGIDTQYF.

The V and J genes are TRBV6-2 or TRBV6-3 and TRBJ2-2; 8 bases fit TRBD2. V shed 6 bases and J 5 bases; nucleotides not matched to a gene: 14. Per germline, CDR1 MNHEY and CDR2 SVGEGT. This CDR3 region has 17 residues. CDR3 region: CASSLLARAGETGELFF. The DNA of the CDR3 is TGTGCCAGCAGCCTCCTCGCCCGAGCGGGAGAAACCGGGGAGCTGTTTTTT.